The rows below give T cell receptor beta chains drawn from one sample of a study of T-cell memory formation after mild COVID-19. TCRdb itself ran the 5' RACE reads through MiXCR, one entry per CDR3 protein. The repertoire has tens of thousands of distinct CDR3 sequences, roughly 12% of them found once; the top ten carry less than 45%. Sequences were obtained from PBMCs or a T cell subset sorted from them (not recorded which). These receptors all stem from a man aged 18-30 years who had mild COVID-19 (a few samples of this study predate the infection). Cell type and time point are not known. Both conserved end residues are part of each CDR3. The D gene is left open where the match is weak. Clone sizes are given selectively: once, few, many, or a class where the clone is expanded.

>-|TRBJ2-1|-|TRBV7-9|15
TGTGCCAGCAGCCGAGCGGTGACACCCTACAATGAGCAGTTCTTC
CASSRAVTPYNEQFF
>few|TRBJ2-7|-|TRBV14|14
TGTGCCAGCAGCCAACAGGGCCCCTCCTACGAGCAGTACTTC
CASSQQGPSYEQYF
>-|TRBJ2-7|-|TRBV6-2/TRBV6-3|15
TGTGCCAGCAGTTACTCGACAGGAGGTATGTACGAGCAGTACTTC
CASSYSTGGMYEQYF
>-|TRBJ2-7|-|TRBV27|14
TGTGCCAGCAGTTTGTCGGACAGTTCCTACGAGCAGTACTTC
CASSLSDSSYEQYF
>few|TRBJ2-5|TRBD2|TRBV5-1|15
TGCGCCAGCAGCTCAAGCGGGGGGGCCGTGGAGACCCAGTACTTC
CASSSSGGAVETQYF
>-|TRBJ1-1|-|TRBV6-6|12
TGTGCCAGCGTTTTGGGGAACACTGAAGCTTTCTTT
CASVLGNTEAFF
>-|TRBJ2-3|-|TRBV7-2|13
TGTGCCAGCAGCTCGTTCGGCACAGATACGCAGTATTTT
CASSSFGTDTQYF
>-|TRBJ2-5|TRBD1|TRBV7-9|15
TGTGCCAGCAGCTTCGGACAGGGGGCCGTAGAGACCCAGTACTTC
CASSFGQGAVETQYF
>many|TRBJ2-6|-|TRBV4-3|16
TGCGCCAGCAGCCCTTACGGTGTCTCTGGGGCCAACGTCCTGACTTTC
CASSPYGVSGANVLTF
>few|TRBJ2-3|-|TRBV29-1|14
TGCAGCGTTGAGGGTACAGGGAGCACAGATACGCAGTATTTT
CSVEGTGSTDTQYF
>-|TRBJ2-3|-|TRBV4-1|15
TGCGCCAGCAGCCAAGCGGAGGGTAGCACAGATACGCAGTATTTT
CASSQAEGSTDTQYF
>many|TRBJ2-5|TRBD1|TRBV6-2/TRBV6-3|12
TGTGCCACGGACAGGGGGCAAGAGACCCAGTACTTC
CATDRGQETQYF
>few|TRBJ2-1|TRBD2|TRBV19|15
TGTGCCAGTAGTATCCATGCGGGGGGGAGCAATGAGCAGTTCTTC
CASSIHAGGSNEQFF
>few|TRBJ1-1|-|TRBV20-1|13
TGCAGTGCTACCCCAACAGGGAACACTGAAGCTTTCTTT
CSATPTGNTEAFF
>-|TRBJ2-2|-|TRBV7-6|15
TGTGCCAGCAGCTCCCCCCCGCTTGGCACCGGGGAGCTGTTTTTT
CASSSPPLGTGELFF
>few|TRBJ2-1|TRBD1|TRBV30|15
TGTGCCTGGAGTTTGCCAGGGGGCCGGGAATGGGAGCAGTTCTTC
CAWSLPGGREWEQFF
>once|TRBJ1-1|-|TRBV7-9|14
TGTGCCAGCAGCTTGGAGGACCTGAACACTGAAGCTTTCTTT
CASSLEDLNTEAFF
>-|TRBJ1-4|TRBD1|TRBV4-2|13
TGTGCCAGCAGCCAAGGACAGGGTGAAAAACTGTTTTTT
CASSQGQGEKLFF
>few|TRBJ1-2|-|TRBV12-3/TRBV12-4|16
TGTGCCAGCACCACGGGCCGCGCGCTGGGGGACTATGGCTACACCTTC
CASTTGRALGDYGYTF
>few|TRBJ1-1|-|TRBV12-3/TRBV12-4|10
TGTGCCAGCAGAGGACAAGAAGCTTTCTTT
CASRGQEAFF